These T cell receptor beta chains were read from a single sample in a study of blood T cell repertoires in COVID-19. Data came from immunoSEQ multiplex PCR; TCRdb stores just in-frame clones and leaves some out. The data contain more than 45,000 clones, just over 85% of them seen just once; the ten biggest clones take up about 2.5%. Sequencing used peripheral blood. All receptors come from a woman older than 75 with COVID-19, enrolled during active disease. Both conserved end residues are part of each CDR3. The order of the fields is CDR3 protein, CDR3 DNA, D gene, J gene, V gene, clone size. The D gene is left open where the match is weak. Size is stated for part of the rows, as once, few or many counts, or as a class when the clone is expanded.

CASRIGVQRINEKLFF	TGTGCCAGCAGGATAGGGGTTCAGAGAATTAATGAAAAACTGTTTTTT	.	TRBJ1-4	TRBV28	once
CASSPDYDSTDTQYF	TGCGCCAGCAGCCCGGACTACGATAGCACAGATACGCAGTATTTT	.	TRBJ2-3	TRBV5-1	once
CASSLSTGLLDSPLHF	TGTGCCAGCAGTTTATCGACAGGGCTTCTTGATTCACCCCTCCACTTT	TRBD1	TRBJ1-6	TRBV27	.
CASSSDRGYGYTF	TGCGCCAGCAGCTCGGACAGGGGCTATGGCTACACCTTC	TRBD1	TRBJ1-2	TRBV5-1	.
CASSGLAGGTPSDTQYF	TGCGCCAGCAGCGGACTAGCGGGGGGTACTCCGTCAGATACGCAGTATTTT	TRBD2	TRBJ2-3	TRBV10-1	.
CASSLGVGVMNTEAFF	TGTGCCAGCAGCTTGGGGGTCGGGGTTATGAACACTGAAGCTTTCTTT	.	TRBJ1-1	TRBV5-4	.
CASSLMGGGAAGELFF	TGTGCCAGCAGCTTGATGGGCGGGGGGGCCGCCGGGGAGCTGTTTTTT	TRBD2	TRBJ2-2	TRBV5-4	.
CASSLGRGIDSGRIYEQFF	TGCGCCAGCAGCTTGGGGAGGGGTATAGACAGCGGGAGAATCTATGAGCAGTTCTTC	TRBD2	TRBJ2-1	TRBV5-1	.
CASSSQPGLAGREQFF	TGTGCCAGCAGCTCTCAACCGGGACTAGCGGGTCGCGAGCAGTTCTTC	TRBD2	TRBJ2-1	TRBV5-8	.
CASSGQLTEAFF	TGTGCCAGCAGCGGACAGTTAACTGAAGCTTTCTTT	.	TRBJ1-1	TRBV5-8	few
CASSLGTGVRNTEAFF	TGCGCCAGCAGCTTGGGAACAGGGGTGAGGAACACTGAAGCTTTCTTT	TRBD1	TRBJ1-1	TRBV5-1	.
CARHGYGGYGYTF	TGTGCCAGACACGGGTATGGTGGATATGGCTACACCTTC	.	TRBJ1-2	TRBV12-3/TRBV12-4	.
CASQQEYNSPLHF	TGTGCCAGCCAGCAGGAATATAATTCACCCCTCCACTTT	.	TRBJ1-6	TRBV2	.
CASSLPGTGKTEAFF	TGTGCCAGCAGCTTGCCCGGGACAGGGAAGACTGAAGCTTTCTTT	TRBD1	TRBJ1-1	TRBV5-8	.
CASSLAAPGTIYF	TGTGCCAGCAGCTTAGCTGCACCAGGAACCATATATTTT	.	TRBJ1-3	TRBV7-9	.
CASSRDRGNEKLFF	TGTGCCAGCAGCCGGGACAGGGGTAATGAAAAACTGTTTTTT	TRBD1	TRBJ1-4	TRBV7-2	.
CASSQDSRPNTEAFF	TGTGCCAGCAGCCAGGACAGCCGCCCGAACACTGAAGCTTTCTTT	.	TRBJ1-1	TRBV5-5	.
CAWTSAGTGGTEAFF	TGTGCCTGGACCAGCGCCGGGACAGGGGGCACTGAAGCTTTCTTT	TRBD1	TRBJ1-1	TRBV30	.
CATSALGGTRMQF	TGTGCCACCAGTGCCCTGGGGGGGACCCGGATGCAATTC	.	TRBJ1-2	TRBV24-1	.
CASSTEFGKTGGAEAFF	TGTGCCAGCAGCACGGAATTTGGGAAGACAGGGGGAGCGGAAGCTTTCTTT	TRBD1	TRBJ1-1	TRBV7-9	.
CASSPWPGGADEKLFF	TGTGCCAGCAGCCCATGGCCAGGGGGCGCGGATGAAAAACTGTTTTTT	TRBD1	TRBJ1-4	TRBV3-1/TRBV3-2	.
CASTSTVSGNTIYF	TGTGCCAGCACCTCGACAGTCTCTGGAAACACCATATATTTT	.	TRBJ1-3	TRBV7-9	.
CASSPIPVNTEAFF	TGTGCCAGCTCACCAATACCGGTGAACACTGAAGCTTTCTTT	.	TRBJ1-1	TRBV18	.
CASSLARVEDTQYF	TGTGCCAGCAGCCTGGCCAGGGTTGAAGATACGCAGTATTTT	.	TRBJ2-3	TRBV5-5	.
CASSLAGATEAFF	TGTGCCAGCAGCTTAGCGGGGGCCACTGAAGCTTTCTTT	.	TRBJ1-1	TRBV7-9	.
CASRFMGLAETQYF	TGTGCCAGCAGGTTTATGGGACTAGCGGAGACCCAGTACTTC	TRBD2	TRBJ2-5	TRBV27	few
CASSQAPGTYNEQFF	TGTGCCAGCAGCCAAGCCCCGGGGACCTACAATGAGCAGTTCTTC	.	TRBJ2-1	TRBV3-1/TRBV3-2	.
CASSHGLAQETQYF	TGTGCCAGCAGCCACGGACTAGCGCAAGAGACCCAGTACTTC	TRBD2	TRBJ2-5	TRBV3-1/TRBV3-2	.
CASSVGAGGTDTQYF	TGTGCCAGTAGCGTCGGGGCAGGGGGCACAGATACGCAGTATTTT	.	TRBJ2-3	TRBV19	.
CASSLGQGKTNEKLFF	TGTGCCAGCAGCTTGGGACAGGGAAAAACTAATGAAAAACTGTTTTTT	TRBD1	TRBJ1-4	TRBV5-6	.
CASSQRDFSYNEQFF	TGTGCCAGCAGCCAGAGGGATTTTTCCTACAATGAGCAGTTCTTC	.	TRBJ2-1	TRBV5-5	.
CASSYNSGGRSTDTQYF	TGTGCCAGCAGCTATAACAGCGGGGGCCGGAGCACAGATACGCAGTATTTT	TRBD2	TRBJ2-3	TRBV5-8	.
CASSQVTGGYTF	TGTGCCAGCAGCCAAGTGACCGGGGGCTACACCTTC	.	TRBJ1-2	TRBV3-1/TRBV3-2	.
CASSTGLMNTEAFF	TGTGCCAGCAGTACCGGACTGATGAACACTGAAGCTTTCTTT	.	TRBJ1-1	TRBV6-5	once
CASSPTGTGYTGELFF	TGTGCCAGCAGTCCTACCGGGACAGGGTACACCGGGGAGCTGTTTTTT	TRBD1	TRBJ2-2	TRBV28	.
CATSDWTTTLYNEQFF	TGTGCCACCAGTGATTGGACTACTACCCTCTACAATGAGCAGTTCTTC	.	TRBJ2-1	TRBV24-1	.
CASSFSGTRNSPLHF	TGTGCCAGCAGCTTTTCCGGGACTCGTAATTCACCCCTCCACTTT	.	TRBJ1-6	TRBV7-8	.
CASSLGVRGSDEQYF	TGTGCCAGCAGCCTAGGGGTAAGGGGGAGTGACGAGCAGTACTTC	.	TRBJ2-7	TRBV4-2	.
CASSYGGEANEKLFF	TGCGCCAGCAGCTACGGGGGGGAGGCTAATGAAAAACTGTTTTTT	.	TRBJ1-4	TRBV5-1	.
CATSSQSGGQREAFF	TGTGCCACCAGCTCCCAGTCGGGGGGGCAAAGGGAAGCTTTCTTT	.	TRBJ1-1	TRBV15	.
CASSGRGGSGNTIYF	TGTGCCAGCAGCGGACGGGGGGGCTCTGGAAACACCATATATTTT	.	TRBJ1-3	TRBV3-1/TRBV3-2	.
CASSRSPEGATGELFF	TGCGCCAGCAGCCGTTCCCCTGAAGGGGCCACCGGGGAGCTGTTTTTT	.	TRBJ2-2	TRBV5-1	.
CASFQAAVNQPQHF	TGTGCCAGCTTTCAGGCTGCCGTAAATCAGCCCCAGCATTTT	.	TRBJ1-5	TRBV6-6	.
CASSQGTGLAKNIQYF	TGTGCCAGCAGCCAAGGGACAGGGCTAGCCAAAAACATTCAGTACTTC	TRBD1	TRBJ2-4	TRBV3-1/TRBV3-2	.
CASSFTGILGEQYF	TGTGCCAGCAGCTTCACAGGGATTTTGGGGGAGCAGTACTTC	.	TRBJ2-7	TRBV5-5	few
CASSLVGGAYQPQHF	TGTGCCAGCAGCTTAGTAGGGGGGGCGTATCAGCCCCAGCATTTT	.	TRBJ1-5	TRBV7-9	.
CASSAGQGAKGGNTIYF	TGTGCCAGCAGCGCGGGACAGGGGGCAAAGGGTGGAAACACCATATATTTT	TRBD1	TRBJ1-3	TRBV11-2	.
CASSQDGTTNQPQHF	TGTGCCAGCAGCCAGGACGGGACTACGAATCAGCCCCAGCATTTT	.	TRBJ1-5	TRBV4-2	once
CASSFTSGSSYNEQFF	TGCGCCAGCAGCTTCACTAGCGGAAGCTCCTACAATGAGCAGTTCTTC	TRBD2	TRBJ2-1	TRBV5-1	once
CASSQEWGRGNQPQHF	TGTGCCAGCAGCCAAGAATGGGGCAGAGGCAATCAGCCCCAGCATTTT	.	TRBJ1-5	TRBV3-1/TRBV3-2	.
CASSYVGGRQETQYF	TGTGCCAGCAGTTACGTTGGCGGGAGGCAAGAGACCCAGTACTTC	TRBD2	TRBJ2-5	TRBV6-6	.
CASSWQTNTEAFF	TGTGCCAGCAGTTGGCAGACAAACACTGAAGCTTTCTTT	.	TRBJ1-1	TRBV27	.
CASTTLTGTLSSYEQYF	TGTGCCAGCACCACATTAACGGGGACTCTGAGCTCCTACGAGCAGTACTTC	.	TRBJ2-7	TRBV11-2	.
CASSQQGQGASPLHF	TGTGCCAGCAGCCAACAAGGACAGGGGGCCTCACCCCTCCACTTT	TRBD1	TRBJ1-6	TRBV16	.
CASSPEQEQGYTF	TGTGCCAGCTCACCAGAACAGGAACAAGGCTACACCTTC	.	TRBJ1-2	TRBV18	.
CASSQTELSYEQYF	TGTGCCAGCAGCCAGACGGAGCTCTCCTACGAGCAGTACTTC	.	TRBJ2-7	TRBV7-9	once
CASSLPRGGVQETQYF	TGCGCCAGCAGCTTGCCCAGAGGGGGAGTCCAAGAGACCCAGTACTTC	.	TRBJ2-5	TRBV5-1	.
CASSVGTSLQETQYF	TGTGCCAGCAGCGTAGGGACTTCCTTACAAGAGACCCAGTACTTC	.	TRBJ2-5	TRBV9	.
CASSPAAEYGYTF	TGTGCCAGCAGCCCCGCGGCAGAATATGGCTACACCTTC	.	TRBJ1-2	TRBV7-9	.
CASSSDQGSNQPQHF	TGTGCCAGCTCATCCGACCAGGGAAGCAATCAGCCCCAGCATTTT	.	TRBJ1-5	TRBV18	.